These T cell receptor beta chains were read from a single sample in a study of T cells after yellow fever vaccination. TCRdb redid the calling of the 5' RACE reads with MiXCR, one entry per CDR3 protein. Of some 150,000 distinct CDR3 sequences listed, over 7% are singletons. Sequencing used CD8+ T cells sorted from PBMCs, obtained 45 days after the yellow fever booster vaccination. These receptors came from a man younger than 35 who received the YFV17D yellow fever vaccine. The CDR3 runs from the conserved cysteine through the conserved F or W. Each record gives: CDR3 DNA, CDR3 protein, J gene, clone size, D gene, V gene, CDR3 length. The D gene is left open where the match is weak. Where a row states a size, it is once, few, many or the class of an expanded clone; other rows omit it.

DNA: TGTGCCAGCAGTGTAGGGGATATGAACACTGAAGCTTTCTTT
CDR3: CASSVGDMNTEAFF
J: TRBJ1-1
size: few
D: -
V: TRBV2
length: 14

DNA: TGTGCCAGCAGTTACACCGAAACTCTGTTTGGGGGCTACACCTTC
CDR3: CASSYTETLFGGYTF
J: TRBJ1-2
size: few
D: -
V: TRBV6-5
length: 15

DNA: TGTGCCAGCAGCTTGGAGGAGGGATTCAGCACTGAAGCTTTCTTT
CDR3: CASSLEEGFSTEAFF
J: TRBJ1-1
size: -
D: -
V: TRBV5-4
length: 15

DNA: TGCAGCGTCGCCTCGTGGGATACGCAGTATTTT
CDR3: CSVASWDTQYF
J: TRBJ2-3
size: few
D: -
V: TRBV29-1
length: 11

DNA: TGTGCCAGCATGCGGCTGAGCACCGGGGAGCTGTTTTTT
CDR3: CASMRLSTGELFF
J: TRBJ2-2
size: few
D: -
V: TRBV6-2/TRBV6-3
length: 13

DNA: TGTGCCAGCAGCTTAGACCTTAACACCGGGGAGCTGTTTTTT
CDR3: CASSLDLNTGELFF
J: TRBJ2-2
size: -
D: -
V: TRBV11-2
length: 14

DNA: TGTGCCAGCAGCTTGGTTCCCGGCGGAGGGGGCGAAACAGATACGCAGTATTTT
CDR3: CASSLVPGGGGETDTQYF
J: TRBJ2-3
size: -
D: -
V: TRBV5-6
length: 18

DNA: TGTGCCAGCAGTAACCTGGGTTACGAGCAGTACTTC
CDR3: CASSNLGYEQYF
J: TRBJ2-7
size: many
D: -
V: TRBV6-5
length: 12

DNA: TGTGCCAGCAGCGAGGAGAGGGTTTTTACAGATACGCAGTATTTT
CDR3: CASSEERVFTDTQYF
J: TRBJ2-3
size: -
D: -
V: TRBV9
length: 15

DNA: TGTGCCAGCGGGACGGGGCCCTCGGATGAGCAGTACTTC
CDR3: CASGTGPSDEQYF
J: TRBJ2-7
size: many
D: -
V: TRBV7-3
length: 13

DNA: TGTGCCAGCTCACGCCCGGGACTCACCTCCTACGAGCAGTACTTC
CDR3: CASSRPGLTSYEQYF
J: TRBJ2-7
size: -
D: -
V: TRBV18
length: 15

DNA: TGTGCCAGCAGTGTCCAGGCGGGGAACACTGAAGCTTTCTTT
CDR3: CASSVQAGNTEAFF
J: TRBJ1-1
size: few
D: -
V: TRBV6-5
length: 14

DNA: TGTGCCAGCAGTTGGCCAGGGCGGGACACCGGGGAGCTGTTTTTT
CDR3: CASSWPGRDTGELFF
J: TRBJ2-2
size: many
D: -
V: TRBV12-3/TRBV12-4
length: 15

DNA: TGTGCCAGCAAAGGGGACAGGGATTATGGCTACACCTTC
CDR3: CASKGDRDYGYTF
J: TRBJ1-2
size: -
D: TRBD1
V: TRBV27
length: 13

DNA: TGTGCCAGCATCGCCCGGACAGGGGATATTGCTGGGCCTGAAGCTTTCTTT
CDR3: CASIARTGDIAGPEAFF
J: TRBJ1-1
size: few
D: TRBD1
V: TRBV2
length: 17

DNA: TGTGCCAGCAGTCCCCGAGCGGGGGTCTACTACAATGAGCAGTTCTTC
CDR3: CASSPRAGVYYNEQFF
J: TRBJ2-1
size: -
D: TRBD2
V: TRBV6-2/TRBV6-3
length: 16

DNA: TGTGCCAGCAGTACGGACAGGGACGTCCAGCCCCAGCATTTT
CDR3: CASSTDRDVQPQHF
J: TRBJ1-5
size: -
D: TRBD1
V: TRBV6-5
length: 14

DNA: TGTGCCAGTCGGGTCGGGGCCCACAATCAGCCCCAGCATTTT
CDR3: CASRVGAHNQPQHF
J: TRBJ1-5
size: few
D: -
V: TRBV19
length: 14

DNA: TGTGCCAGCTCCTCGCGGGGGCCCGCCTACAATGAGCAGTTCTTC
CDR3: CASSSRGPAYNEQFF
J: TRBJ2-1
size: many
D: -
V: TRBV2
length: 15

DNA: TGCGCCAGCAGTGCAGGGATAGGTGGTGAGCAGTTCTTC
CDR3: CASSAGIGGEQFF
J: TRBJ2-1
size: many
D: -
V: TRBV5-1
length: 13

DNA: TGCGCCAGCAGCCTCGGGACTGCGAACACTGAAGCTTTCTTT
CDR3: CASSLGTANTEAFF
J: TRBJ1-1
size: many
D: -
V: TRBV4-1
length: 14

DNA: TGTGCCAGCAGCAAGAGGAGGACAGGGTCCTACGAGCAGTACTTC
CDR3: CASSKRRTGSYEQYF
J: TRBJ2-7
size: -
D: TRBD1
V: TRBV6-2/TRBV6-3
length: 15

DNA: TGTGCCAGCAGCTTAGGAGGGGGCAGGGGAGAGACCCAGTACTTC
CDR3: CASSLGGGRGETQYF
J: TRBJ2-5
size: many
D: TRBD1
V: TRBV7-6
length: 15

DNA: TGTGCCAGCATCCGACCGGGAAACACCATATATTTT
CDR3: CASIRPGNTIYF
J: TRBJ1-3
size: -
D: -
V: TRBV7-9
length: 12

DNA: TGTGCCAGCAGCGGACCGGGACAGGGGGCCTACGAGCAGTACTTC
CDR3: CASSGPGQGAYEQYF
J: TRBJ2-7
size: -
D: TRBD1
V: TRBV5-6
length: 15

DNA: TGCGCCAGCAGCCAAGACTCGGAAGGGGAACTTAGCACAGATACGCAGTATTTT
CDR3: CASSQDSEGELSTDTQYF
J: TRBJ2-3
size: few
D: -
V: TRBV4-3
length: 18

DNA: TGTGCCAGCAGTTACCGTCTGCTTCTGAACACTGAAGCTTTCTTT
CDR3: CASSYRLLLNTEAFF
J: TRBJ1-1
size: -
D: -
V: TRBV6-5
length: 15

DNA: TGTGCCAGCAGTTACGGTCCTTTACCTTTAGCGGGGGGGACAGATACGCAGTATTTT
CDR3: CASSYGPLPLAGGTDTQYF
J: TRBJ2-3
size: few
D: TRBD2
V: TRBV6-5
length: 19

DNA: TGTGCCAGCAGCTTAGAAGCTGGGTCCGACGAGCAGTACTTC
CDR3: CASSLEAGSDEQYF
J: TRBJ2-7
size: many
D: -
V: TRBV7-6
length: 14

DNA: TGTGCCAGCAGTTTGGTCACAGGATTAGGCAATGAGCAGTTCTTC
CDR3: CASSLVTGLGNEQFF
J: TRBJ2-1
size: -
D: -
V: TRBV27
length: 15

DNA: TGTGCCAGCAGCCAAGACTGGACAGGCCCCTACGAGCAGTACTTC
CDR3: CASSQDWTGPYEQYF
J: TRBJ2-7
size: -
D: TRBD1
V: TRBV16
length: 15

DNA: TGTGCCAGTAGCCCTAACAACTATGGCTACACCTTC
CDR3: CASSPNNYGYTF
J: TRBJ1-2
size: -
D: -
V: TRBV19
length: 12

DNA: TGTGCCAGCAGCTTGACCCGGACAGGGCTGGTCTTCTACGAGCAGTACTTC
CDR3: CASSLTRTGLVFYEQYF
J: TRBJ2-7
size: few
D: TRBD1
V: TRBV5-6
length: 17

DNA: TGTGCCAGCAGCCCCCGCGGCTCGAGCTCCTACGAGCAGTACTTC
CDR3: CASSPRGSSSYEQYF
J: TRBJ2-7
size: few
D: -
V: TRBV7-6
length: 15

DNA: TGTGCCAGCAGCCCCTTCGGGGACACTGAAGCTTTCTTT
CDR3: CASSPFGDTEAFF
J: TRBJ1-1
size: few
D: -
V: TRBV3-1
length: 13

DNA: TGCAGCGTGGCGGGACTTATAAACACCGGGGAGCTGTTTTTT
CDR3: CSVAGLINTGELFF
J: TRBJ2-2
size: -
D: -
V: TRBV29-1
length: 14

DNA: TGCGCCAGCAGCCAAACAGGACTAGGGCCCGGGGAGCTGTTTTTT
CDR3: CASSQTGLGPGELFF
J: TRBJ2-2
size: -
D: TRBD2
V: TRBV4-1
length: 15

DNA: TGTGCCAGCAGCCAAGAAGGACTAGCAAACTATGAGCAGTTCTTC
CDR3: CASSQEGLANYEQFF
J: TRBJ2-1
size: -
D: TRBD2
V: TRBV4-2
length: 15

DNA: TGTGCCAGCAGCACTTCGAGGGGACTAATCACAGATACGCAGTATTTT
CDR3: CASSTSRGLITDTQYF
J: TRBJ2-3
size: few
D: TRBD2
V: TRBV11-1
length: 16

DNA: TGCAGTGCTAGTTGGGACGTTTTGAACACTGAAGCTTTCTTT
CDR3: CSASWDVLNTEAFF
J: TRBJ1-1
size: -
D: -
V: TRBV20-1
length: 14

DNA: TGCGCCAGCAGCCAAGAGACGGGACCTTATGGCTACACCTTC
CDR3: CASSQETGPYGYTF
J: TRBJ1-2
size: -
D: -
V: TRBV4-1
length: 14

DNA: TGTGCCAGCAGCTTTCTGATTAGCTCCTACAATGAGCAGTTCTTC
CDR3: CASSFLISSYNEQFF
J: TRBJ2-1
size: -
D: -
V: TRBV7-2
length: 15

DNA: TGTGCCAGCAGCTTAAGGGAGCTGTTTTTT
CDR3: CASSLRELFF
J: TRBJ2-2
size: many
D: -
V: TRBV7-9
length: 10

DNA: TGTGCCAGCAGTTTTAGTGGGGGCGGCCCCAGTGAGCAGTTCTTC
CDR3: CASSFSGGGPSEQFF
J: TRBJ2-1
size: -
D: -
V: TRBV12-3/TRBV12-4
length: 15

DNA: TGCGCCAGCAGCCAAGACTCAGTGAACACTGAAGCTTTCTTT
CDR3: CASSQDSVNTEAFF
J: TRBJ1-1
size: few
D: -
V: TRBV4-3
length: 14

DNA: TGTGCCAGCAGGGCGGCCGATGGTAGTTTCTCGGCCCAGTACTTC
CDR3: CASRAADGSFSAQYF
J: TRBJ2-5
size: -
D: -
V: TRBV12-3/TRBV12-4
length: 15

DNA: TGCAGTGCTACTACCTTGGGACTAGCGGGGGAGGAAGAGACCCAGTACTTC
CDR3: CSATTLGLAGEEETQYF
J: TRBJ2-5
size: many
D: TRBD2
V: TRBV20-1
length: 17

DNA: TGTGCCAGCACCGAGAGAAGCGGGGTAAACACAGATACGCAGTATTTT
CDR3: CASTERSGVNTDTQYF
J: TRBJ2-3
size: few
D: TRBD2
V: TRBV6-6
length: 16

DNA: TGTGCCAGCAGCCTGGGGACTAGCGGGGGGGTTTACGAGACCCAGTACTTC
CDR3: CASSLGTSGGVYETQYF
J: TRBJ2-5
size: -
D: TRBD2
V: TRBV7-2
length: 17

DNA: TGCGCCAGCAGCCCCATCGGCACAGGGGCCCTTTTCACCGGGGAGCTGTTTTTT
CDR3: CASSPIGTGALFTGELFF
J: TRBJ2-2
size: -
D: TRBD1
V: TRBV4-3
length: 18

DNA: TGCGCCAGCAGTCAACAAGGGGGAAATAGCACAGATACGCAGTATTTT
CDR3: CASSQQGGNSTDTQYF
J: TRBJ2-3
size: few
D: -
V: TRBV23-1
length: 16

DNA: TGTGCCATCACTTCAACCCGGGACAGGGGGTCAGATACGCAGTATTTT
CDR3: CAITSTRDRGSDTQYF
J: TRBJ2-3
size: few
D: TRBD1
V: TRBV10-3
length: 16

DNA: TGCAGCGTTGAAGAATCGAACACCGGGGAGCTGTTTTTT
CDR3: CSVEESNTGELFF
J: TRBJ2-2
size: few
D: -
V: TRBV29-1
length: 13